This T cell receptor (beta chain) was found in a study of CD8 T cells in Susac syndrome. There are 18 residues in the CDR3. The V segment lost 2 bases and the J segment 10 bases; nucleotides outside the gene matches: 19. CDR1 SGHNT and CDR2 YYREEE come from the germline V gene (reference sequence). Random hexamers were used to reverse transcribe 0.5 to 1 ug of RNA. TCRdb analysed the immunoSEQ multiplex PCR reads with MiXCR anew, one entry per CDR3 protein. The sample contains about 300,000 distinct CDR3 sequences, about 89% of which appear only once. The TCR originated in a human donor with multiple sclerosis. The rearrangement links TRBV5-4 to TRBJ2-1; 9 bases match TRBD2. Material for sequencing was CD8+ T cells from PBMCs. CDR3 sequence (DNA): TGTGCCAGCAGCTTCCCAGCGGGGGGACATACAATTCTCCTCGAGCAGTTCTTC. Its protein is CASSFPAGGHTILLEQFF.